This T cell receptor (beta chain) is from a study of T cells in women clearing cervical HPV infection. Background on the study: Controls' single incident HPV16 infection cleared within 12 months without precancer. Case blood was drawn when the lesion was first found; control blood after infection became undetectable. For cases, blood was sampled a median about 150 days after lesion detection, interquartile range roughly 85 to 220 days. Study observations and caveats: TRBV6-7 relative abundance averaged roughly 0.099% in cases and roughly 0.17% in controls.

V lost 7 bases to trimming and J lost 4 bases; unmatched junction nucleotides: 11. The CDR3 extends over 15 amino acids. Germline-derived CDR1 and CDR2 are SGHTA and FQGNSA. Repertoires were generated with immunoSEQ multiplex PCR, while TCRdb's copy carries only in-frame clones and drops some. Seen in this sample are about 20,000 clones; the ten most common clones hold 6.7%. Points on this clone: Antigen: not known. Coverage ceases 3 residues before the CDR3 finishes, and the germline J gene fills in the end.

The rearrangement uses TRBV7-2 and TRBJ2-3; TRBD1 agrees at 7 bases. The sequence was collected from a woman between 18 and 70 years old with a cervical HPV16 infection that either progressed to CIN3+ or cleared (not recorded which). The sequenced sample was blood buffy coat. The CDR3 loop reads CASMERRQGSDTQYF. CDR3 DNA (partial): TGTGCCAGCATGGAACGGCGACAGGGTTCAGATACG.